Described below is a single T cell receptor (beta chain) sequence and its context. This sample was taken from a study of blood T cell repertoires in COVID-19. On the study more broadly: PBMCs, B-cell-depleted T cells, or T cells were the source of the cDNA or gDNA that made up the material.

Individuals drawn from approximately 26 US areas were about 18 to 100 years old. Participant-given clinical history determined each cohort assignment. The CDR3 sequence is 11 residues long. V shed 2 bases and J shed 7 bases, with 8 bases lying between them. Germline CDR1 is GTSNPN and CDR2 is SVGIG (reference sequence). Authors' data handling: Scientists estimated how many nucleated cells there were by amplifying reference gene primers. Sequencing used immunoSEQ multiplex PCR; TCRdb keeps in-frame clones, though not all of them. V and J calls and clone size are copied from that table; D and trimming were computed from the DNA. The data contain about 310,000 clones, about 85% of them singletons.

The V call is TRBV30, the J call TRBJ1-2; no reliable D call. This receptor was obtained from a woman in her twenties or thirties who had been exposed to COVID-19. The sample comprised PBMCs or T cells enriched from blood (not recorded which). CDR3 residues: CAWSLTGGYTF. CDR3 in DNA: TGTGCCTGGAGTCTGACGGGTGGCTACACCTTC.